Many counts were recorded for the clone carrying this T cell receptor beta chain. Axillary draining lymph nodes of breast cancer patients supplied the node samples. From the multiplex PCR reads, TCRdb called clonotypes with MiXCR, one entry per CDR3 protein. Of approximately 130,000 distinct CDR3 sequences listed, less than 25% were seen once; the top ten hold about 2.2%. The CDR3 runs to 16 residues. Looked up from germline, CDR1 is DFQATT and CDR2 is SNEGSKA (reference sequence). Losses at the gene ends were 0 bases for V and 3 bases for J; bases not matched to a gene: 6. These data originate in a study of breast tumors, draining lymph nodes, adjacent tissues.

The sample taken for sequencing was axillary lymph node tissue. V gene TRBV20-1 combines with J gene TRBJ2-1; 9 bases line up with TRBD2. This clonotype was obtained from a female donor with breast cancer. Some clones in this sample may be carry-over from other donors' samples. CDR3 nucleotides: TGCAGTGCTAGAGATCGGGTAGCGGGAGACTACAATGAGCAGTTCTTC. Translation: CSARDRVAGDYNEQFF.